This entry lists 24 T cell receptor beta chains sequenced from one sample in a study of long-term antiretroviral therapy in people with HIV. Runs used v3.0 of the immunoSEQ assay and were done at survey level. The protocol was immunoSEQ multiplex PCR, while the TCRdb copy is restricted to in-frame clones and leaves out a portion. In the table there are about 20,000 clones, 84% of which are singletons. The sample in question was unsorted PBMCs, obtained 1.9 years after starting antiretroviral therapy. Receptors were obtained from a woman between 50 and 59 years old with HIV.

This clone was observed a single time. The chain recombines TRBV7-2 with TRBJ2-7; D might be TRBD1 or TRBD2, each matching 6 bases. Trimming removed 5 bases from V and 5 bases from J, with 13 bases in between. CDR3 length: 13 amino acids. Germline CDR1 and CDR2: SGHTA and FQGNSA. CDR3 coding DNA: TGTGCCAGCAGCCTTAGGAGGGGGGACGAGCAGTACTTC. Translating gives CASSLRRGDEQYF.

This chain joins TRBV5-8 and TRBJ1-1, with TRBD1 as a possible D gene (6 bases). This CDR3 has 13 amino acids. Trimming took 4 bases from V and 5 from J, leaving 12 bases between them. Germline V CDR1 and CDR2: SGHTS, YDEGEE. The CDR3 protein is CASSGPQGTEAFF. The CDR3 DNA is TGTGCCAGCAGCGGACCCCAGGGGACTGAAGCTTTCTTT.

The rearrangement uses TRBV28 and TRBJ1-2, with no clear D. Trimming left V 4 bases short and J 0 bases short, with 6 bases between. Germline lookup yields CDR1 MDHEN and CDR2 SYDVKM. The CDR3 covers 13 residues. The CDR3 loop is CASSSGPNYGYTF. DNA of the CDR3: TGTGCCAGCAGTTCGGGTCCTAACTATGGCTACACCTTC.

The CDR3 here is CASSLGQGSTEAFF. The CDR3 DNA reads TGTGCCAGCAGCTTGGGACAGGGCAGCACTGAAGCTTTCTTT. V gene TRBV7-3 combines with J gene TRBJ1-1, with 9 bases aligning to TRBD1. The V gene end was trimmed by 3 bases and the J gene end by 4 bases; junction bases not matched to a gene: 3. Per the germline V gene, CDR1 is SGHTA and CDR2 is FQGTGA. This CDR3 is built from 14 residues. The full variable domain, completed using reference TRBV7-3 and TRBJ1-1, is GAGVSQTPSNKVTEKGKYVELRCDPISGHTALYWYRQSLGQGPEFLIYFQGTGAADDSGLPNDRFFAVRPEGSVSTLKIQRTERGDSAVYLCASSLGQGSTEAFFGQGTRLTVV.

The table lists this clone with a count of one. This chain links TRBV18 with TRBJ1-5, with a possible D match to TRBD1 (6 bases). CDR3 length: 15 amino acids. Looked up from germline, CDR1 is KGHSH and CDR2 is LQKENI. V lost 6 bases and J lost 6, with 18 bases in between. The CDR3 is CASSGSPGVTQPQHF. CDR3 DNA: TGTGCCAGCTCGGGCAGCCCAGGGGTTACTCAGCCCCAGCATTTT.

The chain combines TRBV7-6 with TRBJ2-1; 7 nucleotides match TRBD1. The CDR3 is 12 residues long. CDR1 is SGHVS and CDR2 is FNYEAQ in the germline V gene. Germline trimming cut 4 bases from V and 9 bases from J; bases unmatched to any gene: 3. The CDR3 protein is CASSSNRGEQFF. The CDR3 DNA sequence: TGTGCCAGCAGCTCGAACAGGGGTGAGCAGTTCTTC.

This clone was counted once. The chain joins TRBV28 to TRBJ1-2; D gene unclear. Germline assignment: CDR1 MDHEN and CDR2 SYDVKM. The CDR3 runs to 14 residues. V lost 2 bases to trimming and J lost 8 bases, with 15 bases between them. CDR3 nucleotide sequence: TGTGCCAGCAGTTTAACGGCCAAGGCGGGGGGCTACACCTTC. This sequence encodes CASSLTAKAGGYTF.

The V and J genes are TRBV7-9 and TRBJ1-1; 9 bases agree with TRBD1. Germline CDR1 reads SEHNR; CDR2 reads FQNEAQ (reference sequence). The V segment lost 2 bases and the J segment 6 bases; nucleotides outside the gene matches: 7. The CDR3 spans 15 residues. CDR3 residues: CASSLKTGGESEAFF. The CDR3 DNA sequence: TGTGCCAGCAGCTTAAAAACAGGGGGCGAGTCTGAAGCTTTCTTT.

This chain connects TRBV7-9 to TRBJ2-1; maybe TRBD2 (6 bases). V was clipped by 2 bases and J by 12 bases, with 20 bases between them. This CDR3 has 15 amino acids. The germline V gene encodes CDR1 SEHNR and CDR2 FQNEAQ (reference sequence). DNA of the CDR3: TGTGCCAGCAGCTTAACCGGGGGAGAGAGGGTGGGGCAGTTCTTC. As protein: CASSLTGGERVGQFF.

This clone has just one count. The J gene is TRBJ2-1, the V gene TRBV6-1; D is unclear. Germline CDR1 and CDR2: MNHNS and SASEGT. V was cut by 4 bases and J by 9 bases, with 7 bases left in between. This CDR3 contains 11 residues. The CDR3 is CASSVVGEQFF. For the CDR3, the DNA is TGTGCCAGCAGTGTCGTTGGTGAGCAGTTCTTC.

The V call is TRBV10-1, the J call TRBJ2-1, with 11 positions matching TRBD1. This CDR3 is 16 amino acids long. V trimming: 0 bases; J trimming: 3 bases; junction bases outside the gene matches: 1. Germline V gene lookup returns CDR1 WNHNN and CDR2 SYGVQD (reference sequence). The CDR3 spells CASSESGTGGYNEQFF. CDR3 DNA sequence: TGCGCCAGCAGTGAGTCTGGGACAGGGGGCTACAATGAGCAGTTCTTC.

The gene calls are TRBV18 and TRBJ2-5; possibly TRBD2 for D (5 bases). Per the germline V gene, CDR1 is KGHSH and CDR2 is LQKENI. This CDR3 comprises 13 residues. V was shortened by 1 base and J by 3 bases, with 6 bases between the two germline ends. The CDR3: CASSPQEEETQYF. The CDR3 DNA is TGTGCCAGCTCACCACAGGAGGAAGAGACCCAGTACTTC.

The chain employs TRBV4-1 and TRBJ2-5; D possibly corresponds to TRBD2 (5 bases). Germline assignment: CDR1 MGHRA and CDR2 YSYEKL. The CDR3 is made up of 13 amino acids. V lost 5 bases and J 5 bases, leaving 12 bases between the germline ends. CDR3 nucleotide sequence: TGCGCCAGCAGCTTCCTCCCGGGGGAGACCCAGTACTTC. Its protein is CASSFLPGETQYF.

The gene calls are TRBV27 and TRBJ1-2; 7 nucleotides align to TRBD1. The length of the CDR3 is 14 residues. The V and J ends lost 3 bases and 5 bases, in that order; junction bases with no gene match: 6. CDR1 is MNHEY and CDR2 is SMNVEV in the germline V gene (reference sequence). The CDR3 DNA reads as TGTGCCAGCAGTTTCGACAGGGAAGGGTATGGCTACACCTTC. It translates to CASSFDREGYGYTF.

J is TRBJ2-7 and V is TRBV6-1, with D perhaps TRBD1 or TRBD2 (5 bases each). The CDR3 spans 13 residues. Germline lookup yields CDR1 MNHNS and CDR2 SASEGT. V lost 7 bases, J lost 7 bases, and 17 bases lay in between. CDR3 sequence: CASMWAGTGEQYF. The DNA of the CDR3 is TGTGCCAGCATGTGGGCAGGGACGGGGGAGCAGTACTTC.

This chain joins TRBV4-2 and TRBJ2-2, with 8 nucleotides matching TRBD2. CDR3 length: 14 amino acids. With V trimmed by 4 bases and J by 7 bases, 5 bases remained unmatched. CDR1 and CDR2 (germline): LGHNA, YNFKEQ. The CDR3 loop is CASSPTGGSGELFF. In DNA, the CDR3 is TGTGCCAGCAGCCCGACGGGGGGGAGCGGGGAGCTGTTTTTT.

The chain is built from TRBV5-5 and TRBJ1-1; 7 nucleotides align to TRBD1. Trimming cost V 2 bases and J 1 base; bases outside gene matches: 5. In germline, CDR1 is SGHKS, CDR2 YYEKEE (reference sequence). The CDR3 spans 15 residues. CDR3 protein: CASSLYRGQNTEAFF. As DNA, the CDR3 is TGTGCCAGCAGCTTATACAGGGGACAGAACACTGAAGCTTTCTTT.

The chain uses TRBV4-1 and TRBJ2-2; 7 bases agree with TRBD2. Germline loops: CDR1 MGHRA, CDR2 YSYEKL. There are 14 residues in the CDR3. Trimming took 5 bases from V and 4 from J; bases not matched to a gene: 4. The CDR3 sequence is CASSSPGGTGELFF. CDR3 DNA sequence: TGCGCCAGCAGCAGCCCGGGGGGCACCGGGGAGCTGTTTTTT.

This chain connects TRBV7-9 to TRBJ1-2, with a possible D match to TRBD1 (5 bases). Germline CDR1 and CDR2: SEHNR and FQNEAQ (reference sequence). V dropped 1 base and J dropped 6 bases, with 21 bases sitting between them. The CDR3 is 17 amino acids. Written as DNA, the CDR3 is TGTGCCAGCAGCTTAGTCCTTAGGACAAGGGGCCTTCATGGCTACACCTTC. This gives the protein CASSLVLRTRGLHGYTF.

This clone is medium-sized. The genes are TRBV4-2 and TRBJ2-7; D is unresolved. In germline, CDR1 is LGHNA, CDR2 YNFKEQ. This CDR3 contains 11 residues. V was trimmed by 1 base and J by 5 bases, leaving 3 bases between them. The CDR3, as DNA: TGTGCCAGCAGCCAAGGTGACGAGCAGTACTTC. It codes for CASSQGDEQYF.

V and J are TRBV5-1 and TRBJ2-6, with TRBD2 identical over 11 bases. Per the germline V gene, CDR1 is SGHRS and CDR2 is YFSETQ. The CDR3 consists of 21 residues. Losses at the gene ends were 4 bases for V and 0 bases for J; bases not matched to a gene: 15. This CDR3 reads CASSALPSGGPYFSGANVLTF. In DNA, the CDR3 is TGCGCCAGCAGCGCCCTACCTAGCGGGGGGCCCTACTTCTCTGGGGCCAACGTCCTGACTTTC.

This chain uses TRBV4-2 with TRBJ1-4; D is undetermined. The germline V gene has CDR1 LGHNA and CDR2 YNFKEQ. The germline V and J ends were trimmed by 4 bases and 4 bases, with 19 bases remaining between them. The CDR3 totals 17 residues. The CDR3 DNA reads TGTGCCAGCAGCCGAAAAATCGTCGGGGAGAATAATGAAAAACTGTTTTTT. Translation gives CASSRKIVGENNEKLFF.

V is TRBV6-9 and J is TRBJ1-1; TRBD1 agrees at 10 bases. Trimming at V came to 2 bases and at J to 3 bases, leaving 6 bases not matched to a gene. Germline values: CDR1 MNHGY, CDR2 SVAAGI. The CDR3 consists of 16 residues. CDR3 residues: CASSYPGQGRHTEAFF. The CDR3 DNA reads TGTGCCAGCAGTTATCCGGGACAGGGGCGTCACACTGAAGCTTTCTTT.

This chain connects TRBV5-1 to TRBJ2-7; 7 bases align to TRBD2. Trimming cost V 0 bases and J 6 bases; bases outside gene matches: 6. This CDR3 is 14 amino acids long. Germline V gene data show CDR1 as SGHRS and CDR2 as YFSETQ. The CDR3 sequence: CASSLGLALGEQYF. The CDR3 DNA reads TGCGCCAGCAGCTTGGGACTAGCTTTAGGCGAGCAGTACTTC. The whole variable domain, remainder taken from reference TRBV5-1 and TRBJ2-7, is KAGVTQTPRYLIKTRGQQVTLSCSPISGHRSVSWYQQTPGQGLQFLFEYFSETQRNKGNFPGRFSGRQFSNSRSEMNVSTLELGDSALYLCASSLGLALGEQYFGPGTRLTVT.